These 13 T cell receptor beta chains came from one sample sequenced in a study of T cell changes during pregnancy in multiple sclerosis. Sequenced by immunoSEQ multiplex PCR; TCRdb stores in-frame clones only, minus some. The sample gives some 120,000 clones, 95% to 98% of which show up once; 0.44% is in the top ten. The sample in question was peripheral blood, obtained after pregnancy. These receptors all stem from a female donor with multiple sclerosis, enrolled in a pregnancy study.

The sample holds one count of this clone. The genes are TRBV4-1 and TRBJ2-5, with 12 nucleotides matching TRBD2. The CDR3 totals 15 residues. Germline V gene lookup returns CDR1 MGHRA and CDR2 YSYEKL. The V segment lost 2 bases and the J segment 4 bases; nucleotides outside the gene matches: 2. CDR3 residues: CASSQWGLAGETQYF. In DNA form, the CDR3 reads TGCGCCAGCAGCCAATGGGGACTAGCGGGAGAGACCCAGTACTTC.

This clone was recorded a few times. The DNA for the CDR3 is TGCAGCGTTGGAGGCAGGGTGGTTGGCTACACCTTC. Residues: CSVGGRVVGYTF. The chain links TRBV29-1 to TRBJ1-2, with a possible D match to TRBD1 (5 bases). The germline CDR1 and CDR2 sequences are SQVTM and ANQGSEA. Deletions cut 4 bases from V and 7 bases from J, with 13 bases between. The CDR3 consists of 12 residues.

V and J are TRBV5-1 and TRBJ2-2, with D maybe TRBD1 (5 bases). Between the trimmed V and J ends, which lost 2 bases and 6 bases, there was a span of 14 bases. The CDR3 is 15 residues long. The germline CDR1 and CDR2 sequences are SGHRS and YFSETQ. The CDR3 DNA follows: TGCGCCAGCAGCTTCGACAGATTAGGGGCCGGGGAGCTGTTTTTT. As protein: CASSFDRLGAGELFF.

The J gene is TRBJ2-5, the V gene TRBV28; TRBD2 aligns across 7 bases. The germline CDR1 and CDR2 sequences are MDHEN and SYDVKM. Trimming removed 4 bases from V and 1 base from J; junction bases left unmatched: 6. The CDR3 has 15 residues. CDR3 bases: TGTGCCAGCAGTTCCCCCCAGCGGGGCCAAGAGACCCAGTACTTC. Translation: CASSSPQRGQETQYF.

This chain uses TRBV18 with TRBJ1-2; D is unclear. This CDR3 is 15 amino acids long. The V and J ends lost 6 bases and 4 bases respectively, with 18 bases between them. CDR1 and CDR2 from the germline V gene are KGHSH and LQKENI. The CDR3 loop reads CASSPGGGGGYGYTF. CDR3 bases: TGTGCCAGCTCTCCCGGTGGAGGAGGCGGCTATGGCTACACCTTC.

This sequence joins TRBV7-8 and TRBJ2-7, with 10 positions matching TRBD2. This CDR3 is built from 14 residues. Germline V gene data show CDR1 as SGHVS and CDR2 as FQNEAQ. The trim removed 6 bases at V and 3 bases at J, leaving 5 bases unmatched. The CDR3 sequence: CASRLAGQIYEQYF. The CDR3 DNA follows: TGTGCCAGCAGACTAGCGGGACAGATCTACGAGCAGTACTTC.

This chain uses TRBV27 with TRBJ1-5; perhaps TRBD1 as D (5 bases). Germline assignment: CDR1 MNHEY and CDR2 SMNVEV (reference sequence). CDR3 size: 15 residues. Trimming removed 1 base at V and 0 bases at J, with 7 bases between. CDR3 nucleotide sequence: TGTGCCAGCAGTTTATGGGGGGGTAGCAATCAGCCCCAGCATTTT. Its protein product is CASSLWGGSNQPQHF.

The V and J genes are TRBV7-9 and TRBJ1-2; possible D gene TRBD1, 5 bases. Germline V gives CDR1 SEHNR, CDR2 FQNEAQ (reference sequence). The CDR3 sequence is 14 residues long. V was shortened by 0 bases and J by 4 bases, with 9 bases between the two germline ends. The CDR3 coding sequence is TGTGCCAGCAGCTTAGCAGGGCAGGGCTATGGCTACACCTTC. Residues: CASSLAGQGYGYTF.

The V call is TRBV27, the J call TRBJ2-1, with TRBD2 identical over 7 bases. Germline V gives CDR1 MNHEY, CDR2 SMNVEV (reference sequence). The J segment lost 8 bases and the V segment lost 5 bases, leaving 3 bases of the junction unmatched. The CDR3 length is 12 residues. The CDR3 DNA reads TGTGCCAGCAGTGTGGCGGGAGATGAGCAGTTCTTC. Residues: CASSVAGDEQFF.

The rearrangement uses TRBV11-3 and TRBJ2-1; D possibly corresponds to TRBD1 (5 bases). Germline V gives CDR1 SGHNT, CDR2 YENEEA. Trimming took off 4 bases at V and 4 bases at J, with 8 bases between the two ends. The CDR3 runs 13 residues. As DNA, the CDR3 is TGTGCCAGCAGCTACCAGGGTTACAATGAGCAGTTCTTC. Amino acid sequence: CASSYQGYNEQFF.

The V call is TRBV2, the J call TRBJ2-3; tentatively, D is TRBD2 (6 bases). CDR1 is SNHLY and CDR2 is FYNNEI in the germline V gene. This CDR3 is built from 15 residues. Trimming cost V 6 bases and J 4 bases, with 17 bases left between them. The CDR3 sequence: CASRYVSGRPDTQYF. Written as DNA, the CDR3 is TGTGCCAGCAGGTACGTTAGCGGACGACCAGATACGCAGTATTTT.

The rearrangement joins TRBV5-1 to TRBJ1-1, with 9 bases matching TRBD1. There are 15 residues in the CDR3. Unmatched junction bases numbered 6, after V lost 3 bases and J lost 3 bases. Per germline, CDR1 SGHRS and CDR2 YFSETQ. CDR3 sequence: CASSSGTGSHTEAFF. CDR3 DNA sequence: TGCGCCAGCAGCTCGGGGACAGGGAGCCACACTGAAGCTTTCTTT. The variable domain in full, completed from reference TRBV5-1 and TRBJ1-1, reads KAGVTQTPRYLIKTRGQQVTLSCSPISGHRSVSWYQQTPGQGLQFLFEYFSETQRNKGNFPGRFSGRQFSNSRSEMNVSTLELGDSALYLCASSSGTGSHTEAFFGQGTRLTVV.

J is TRBJ2-5 and V is TRBV6-1; 9 nucleotides agree with TRBD2. The germline CDR1 and CDR2 sequences are MNHNS and SASEGT. The V gene end was trimmed by 9 bases and the J gene end by 5 bases; junction bases not matched to a gene: 7. This CDR3 is built from 13 residues. DNA of the CDR3: TGTGCCAGTGCGGGGAGCGGGAGGGAGACCCAGTACTTC. It is translated as CASAGSGRETQYF.